Listed here are 29 T cell receptor beta chains from one sample, sequenced in a study of blood T cell repertoires in COVID-19. Assay used: immunoSEQ multiplex PCR; TCRdb lists only in-frame clones, some missing. The table shows just under 75,000 clones, with 80% to 85% occurring only once. The source material was peripheral blood. These receptors all stem from a man older than 75 with active or convalescent COVID-19.

The chain recombines TRBV6-2 or TRBV6-3 with TRBJ1-5; 12 bases line up with TRBD1. CDR1 is MNHEY and CDR2 is SVGEGT in the germline V gene. The CDR3 totals 15 residues. Trimming took 6 bases from V and 6 from J; bases not matched to a gene: 6. CDR3 sequence: CASSPGTGGSQPQHF. The CDR3 region has the DNA TGTGCCAGCAGCCCCGGGACAGGGGGCTCTCAGCCCCAGCATTTT.

The rearrangement uses TRBV6-6 and TRBJ1-3; TRBD1 is a possible D gene (6 bases). Germline V gene data show CDR1 as MNHNY and CDR2 as SVGAGI (reference sequence). Trimming took off 0 bases at V and 4 bases at J, with 10 bases between the two ends. The CDR3 is 15 residues long. The CDR3 DNA sequence: TGTGCCAGCAGTTACTCAACAGGGTCAGGAAACACCATATATTTT. Translating gives CASSYSTGSGNTIYF.

This chain uses TRBV4-2 with TRBJ2-2; TRBD2 is a possible D gene (6 bases). The CDR3 sequence is 15 residues long. From germline, CDR1 is LGHNA and CDR2 YNFKEQ. Deletions cut 0 bases from V and 4 bases from J, with 9 bases between. This CDR3 reads CASSQEGTRTGELFF. The CDR3 DNA follows: TGTGCCAGCAGCCAAGAAGGGACTCGCACCGGGGAGCTGTTTTTT.

V gene TRBV5-5 combines with J gene TRBJ2-7; D may be TRBD2 (5 bases). The ends were cut back, 0 bases at V and 7 bases at J, with 8 bases in the middle. This CDR3 is built from 12 residues. CDR1 is SGHKS, CDR2 YYEKEE, per germline (reference sequence). CDR3 DNA: TGTGCCAGCAGCTTGGGGTGGGAGGAGCAGTACTTC. It codes for CASSLGWEEQYF. Using reference TRBV5-5 and TRBJ2-7 for the parts outside the CDR3, the full variable domain is DAGVTQSPTHLIKTRGQQVTLRCSPISGHKSVSWYQQVLGQGPQFIFQYYEKEERGRGNFPDRFSARQFPNYSSELNVNALLLGDSALYLCASSLGWEEQYFGPGTRLTVT.

V usage is TRBV10-2 and J usage is TRBJ1-2; D is perhaps TRBD1 (6 bases). The V gene's germline CDR1 is WSHSY and CDR2 SAAADI. Trimming stripped 3 bases from V and 10 bases from J, with 9 bases between. CDR3 length equals 11 residues. This CDR3 is CASSEGGYYTF. As DNA, the CDR3 is TGCGCCAGCAGTGAAGGGGGTTACTACACCTTC.

This rearrangement joins TRBV7-8 to TRBJ2-1; TRBD2 matches 8 bases. CDR3 length: 15 residues. CDR1 and CDR2 from the germline V gene are SGHVS and FQNEAQ. V was pared by 6 bases and J by 3 bases, with 7 bases of the junction left unmatched. In DNA form, the CDR3 reads TGTGCCAGCAGGAAAATTAGCGGGAACTACAATGAGCAGTTCTTC. Amino acid sequence: CASRKISGNYNEQFF. Using reference TRBV7-8 and TRBJ2-1 for the parts outside the CDR3, the full variable domain is GAGVSQSPRYKVAKRGQDVALRCDPISGHVSLFWYQQALGQGPEFLTYFQNEAQLDKSGLPSDRFFAERPEGSVSTLKIQRTQQEDSAVYLCASRKISGNYNEQFFGPGTRLTVL.

This clone occurred a few times. J is TRBJ2-7 and V is TRBV18, with 8 bases that match TRBD2. This CDR3 region has 15 residues. In germline, CDR1 is KGHSH, CDR2 LQKENI. The V gene end was trimmed by 2 bases and the J gene end by 7 bases; junction bases not matched to a gene: 10. The CDR3 DNA sequence: TGTGCCAGCTCACCAGCGACTAGCGCTTCAAGGGAGCAGTACTTC. Its protein product is CASSPATSASREQYF.

The sample holds one count of this clone. The rearrangement joins TRBV5-6 to TRBJ2-6; D is possibly TRBD1 (5 bases). Germline lookup yields CDR1 SGHDT and CDR2 YYEEEE. The CDR3 is 16 residues long. Trimming left V 4 bases short and J 0 bases short, with 11 bases between. This chain's CDR3 is CASSNQGPSGANVLTF. The CDR3 DNA reads as TGTGCCAGCAGCAACCAGGGCCCCTCTGGGGCCAACGTCCTGACTTTC.

The rearrangement links TRBV10-3 to TRBJ2-1; 11 nucleotides line up with TRBD1. The V and J ends lost 4 bases and 4 bases, in that order; junction bases with no gene match: 15. This CDR3 is 19 amino acids long. Germline V gene sequence: CDR1 ENHRY, CDR2 SYGVKD. The CDR3 is CAISVLRDRGVRGYNEQFF. The CDR3, as DNA: TGTGCCATCAGTGTACTCCGGGACAGGGGGGTTCGAGGATACAATGAGCAGTTCTTC.

The chain links TRBV4-2 to TRBJ2-1, with 9 bases aligning to TRBD2. In germline, CDR1 is LGHNA, CDR2 YNFKEQ. The CDR3 spans 21 residues. V gave up 4 bases and J gave up 0 bases; unmatched junction bases: 19. CDR3 in amino acids: CASSPPQYVTSGSSSYNEQFF. The CDR3 DNA sequence: TGTGCCAGCAGCCCCCCCCAATATGTAACTAGCGGGTCGAGCTCCTACAATGAGCAGTTCTTC.

The sample holds one count of this clone. This chain joins TRBV5-6 and TRBJ1-2; no clear D gene. The CDR3 consists of 12 residues. Trimming removed 4 bases at V and 11 bases at J, with 15 bases between. In germline, CDR1 is SGHDT, CDR2 YYEEEE. The CDR3 spells CASSLGQSVYTF. In DNA form, the CDR3 reads TGTGCCAGCAGCCTTGGGCAGTCAGTTTACACCTTC.

This clone appeared a few times. The V gene is TRBV5-6, the J gene TRBJ1-2, with 11 bases that match TRBD1. CDR3 size: 14 residues. V was clipped by 4 bases and J by 7 bases; unmatched bases: 6. Per germline, CDR1 SGHDT and CDR2 YYEEEE. In nucleotides, the CDR3 is TGTGCCAGCAGCGACTGGACAGGGGGCTTTGGCTACACCTTC. It is translated as CASSDWTGGFGYTF.

V usage is TRBV5-6 and J usage is TRBJ1-1; D might be TRBD1 (5 bases). CDR1 is SGHDT, CDR2 YYEEEE, per germline. This CDR3 is 14 amino acids long. V lost 4 bases, J lost 3 bases, and 13 bases lay in between. The CDR3 sequence: CASSVGDSYTEAFF. The CDR3, as DNA: TGTGCCAGCAGCGTCGGGGACTCCTACACTGAAGCTTTCTTT.

The V gene is TRBV19, the J gene TRBJ2-1, with 9 bases identical to TRBD1. This CDR3 spans 13 amino acids. The germline CDR1 and CDR2 sequences are LNHDA and SQIVND (reference sequence). The V segment lost 6 bases and the J segment 9 bases; nucleotides outside the gene matches: 6. CDR3 nucleotides: TGTGCCAGTAGCCCGGACAGGGGATCTGAGCAGTTCTTC. Translating it yields CASSPDRGSEQFF.

The chain carries TRBV29-1 and TRBJ2-1, with 12 bases fitting TRBD1. The CDR3 consists of 18 residues. Per the germline V gene, CDR1 is SQVTM and CDR2 is ANQGSEA. V trimming: 6 bases; J trimming: 3 bases; junction bases outside the gene matches: 15. CDR3 coding DNA: TGCAGCGTCCCCCAAACCGGGACAGGGGGCAAATTCTACAATGAGCAGTTCTTC. Its protein product is CSVPQTGTGGKFYNEQFF.

Here the CDR3 DNA reads TGTGCCAGTAGTATCATAGCGGGAGGGCCTCTGTCCTACAATGAGCAGTTCTTC. Translating gives CASSIIAGGPLSYNEQFF. This sequence joins TRBV19 and TRBJ2-1; TRBD2 aligns across 11 bases. Per germline, CDR1 LNHDA and CDR2 SQIVND (reference sequence). The CDR3 loop spans 18 amino acids. The V and J ends lost 3 bases and 1 base, in that order; junction bases with no gene match: 8.

The gene calls are TRBV5-6 and TRBJ2-7; possible D gene TRBD1, 6 bases. The CDR3 is 17 amino acids. Germline CDR1 SGHDT, CDR2 YYEEEE. Trimming shortened V by 4 bases and J by 4 bases, and 24 bases separated the two germline ends. The CDR3 sequence is CASSRGLRAGAGYEQYF. CDR3 sequence (DNA): TGTGCCAGCAGCCGGGGTTTACGGGCAGGGGCCGGGTACGAGCAGTACTTC.

The chain links TRBV6-4 to TRBJ2-3; 8 nucleotides match TRBD1. The CDR3 is 15 amino acids. Germline assignment: CDR1 MRHNA and CDR2 SNTAGT. The trim removed 2 bases at V and 0 bases at J, leaving 1 base unmatched. The CDR3 spells CASSDGTGSTDTQYF. The CDR3 bases are TGTGCCAGCAGTGACGGGACAGGCAGCACAGATACGCAGTATTTT.

This clone is categorized as medium-sized. The chain joins TRBV10-3 to TRBJ2-1; 12 nucleotides agree with TRBD1. CDR1 and CDR2 from the germline V gene are ENHRY and SYGVKD. This CDR3 has 14 amino acids. Trimming cost V 6 bases and J 7 bases; bases outside gene matches: 4. DNA of the CDR3: TGTGCCATCAGGGGACAGGGGGCAGCGAATGAGCAGTTCTTC. The encoded protein is CAIRGQGAANEQFF.

This clone was seen a handful of times. The genes are TRBV19 and TRBJ2-1, with TRBD2 matching 9 bases. The CDR3 consists of 16 residues. V shed 5 bases, J shed 7 bases, and the junction held 12 bases outside the gene matches. Germline V gives CDR1 LNHDA, CDR2 SQIVND (reference sequence). The CDR3 loop reads CASSQTYSGGGNEQFF. The CDR3 DNA follows: TGTGCCAGTAGTCAAACCTATAGCGGGGGTGGGAATGAGCAGTTCTTC.

The V gene is TRBV12-3 or TRBV12-4, the J gene TRBJ2-3, with D unresolved. CDR3 size: 11 residues. Between the trimmed V and J ends, which lost 4 bases and 6 bases, there was a span of 5 bases. The CDR3 DNA sequence: TGTGCCAGCAGTTCCTCTGATACGCAGTATTTT. Protein product: CASSSSDTQYF.

V usage is TRBV5-1 and J usage is TRBJ1-6, with 7 bases lining up with TRBD1. Germline lookup yields CDR1 SGHRS and CDR2 YFSETQ. With V trimmed by 4 bases and J by 5 bases, 3 bases remained unmatched. This CDR3 comprises 14 residues. CDR3 sequence: CASSVTGDNSPLHF. The CDR3 DNA sequence: TGCGCCAGCAGCGTAACAGGGGATAATTCACCCCTCCACTTT.

The gene calls are TRBV28 and TRBJ1-1; TRBD1 agrees at 8 bases. The trim removed 6 bases at V and 3 bases at J, leaving 6 bases unmatched. Germline V CDR1 and CDR2: MDHEN, SYDVKM. This CDR3 is built from 14 residues. Here the CDR3 DNA reads TGTGCCAGCAGGCCACAGGGGGGTTACACTGAAGCTTTCTTT. Translating it yields CASRPQGGYTEAFF.

The rearrangement links TRBV6-1 to TRBJ1-6; 8 positions match TRBD1. The ends lost 0 bases at V and 8 bases at J; junction bases unmatched: 9. This CDR3 has 17 amino acids. Germline CDR1 reads MNHNS; CDR2 reads SASEGT. The CDR3 loop is CASSEASGGILDSPLHF. The CDR3 coding sequence is TGTGCCAGCAGTGAAGCATCAGGGGGCATTTTAGATTCACCCCTCCACTTT.

The chain combines TRBV19 with TRBJ2-2; D uncertain. The CDR3 extends over 13 amino acids. V was cut by 4 bases and J by 6 bases, with 9 bases left in between. Germline-derived CDR1 and CDR2 are LNHDA and SQIVND (reference sequence). The CDR3 DNA reads TGTGCCAGTAGTAGAGTCTACCCCGGGGAGCTGTTTTTT. Protein: CASSRVYPGELFF. Full variable domain (outside the CDR3, taken from reference TRBV19 and TRBJ2-2): DGGITQSPKYLFRKEGQNVTLSCEQNLNHDAMYWYRQDPGQGLRLIYYSQIVNDFQKGDIAEGYSVSREKKESFPLTVTSAQKNPTAFYLCASSRVYPGELFFGEGSRLTVL.

J is TRBJ1-5 and V is TRBV12-3 or TRBV12-4; D is unresolved. The germline V and J ends were trimmed by 2 bases and 4 bases, with 6 bases remaining between them. This CDR3 is 13 amino acids long. Here the CDR3 reads CASSLTQNQPQHF. The CDR3 DNA sequence: TGTGCCAGCAGTTTAACCCAGAATCAGCCCCAGCATTTT.

The chain has TRBV11-3 and TRBJ2-7, with D perhaps matching TRBD1 (5 bases). Germline values: CDR1 SGHNT, CDR2 YENEEA. CDR3 length: 12 amino acids. Trimming removed 6 bases from V and 4 bases from J, with 10 bases in between. The DNA for the CDR3 is TGTGCCAGCAGTAAATCAGGGTACGAGCAGTACTTC. Protein: CASSKSGYEQYF.

The rearrangement joins TRBV3-1 (or the pseudogene TRBV3-2) to TRBJ2-2; 10 nucleotides line up with TRBD1. Germline V gene lookup returns CDR1 LGHDT and CDR2 YNNKEL (reference sequence). This CDR3 has 16 amino acids. The ends lost 4 bases at V and 5 bases at J; junction bases unmatched: 7. The CDR3, as DNA: TGTGCCAGCAGCCGCCGTGGACAGGGGGGTACCGGGGAGCTGTTTTTT. Translation gives CASSRRGQGGTGELFF.

The chain joins TRBV11-3 to TRBJ2-3; a possible D gene is TRBD2 (6 bases). Trimming pared 3 bases from V and 3 bases from J, leaving 13 bases between. Germline values: CDR1 SGHNT, CDR2 YENEEA. The CDR3 runs 15 residues. The CDR3: CASSFKFGSTDTQYF. The CDR3 bases are TGTGCCAGCAGCTTTAAATTCGGGAGTACAGATACGCAGTATTTT.